Shown below are 8 T cell receptor beta chains from a single sample sequenced in a study of tumor and adjacent non-tumor tissue in lung cancer (dated by TCRdb to 2017 to 2018). Bulk unsorted tissue served as the source for RNA extraction, and RNA quality was assessed using a NanoDrop ND-1000 and an Agilent 2100. The receptor library was made with multiplex PCR. The instrument given in TCRdb is Illumina HiSeq 2500. TCRbeta libraries were constructed through three rounds of nested PCR with primers (Table S4) according to protocols adapted from ARM-PCR. Through fastp at Q25 and MiXCR, TCRdb rebuilt clones from the public reads, retaining in-frame beta chains. Here each entry gathers all rows of one CDR3 protein and keeps the most common genes and DNA. The sample table contains approximately 130,000 distinct CDR3 sequences; only one count was recorded for 66% of them. 9.5% to 15% of the sample belongs to the ten largest clones.

Sample: lung tumor tissue. These TCRs come from a man aged 30 to 39 with non-small cell lung cancer.

About this clonotype: Germline and junction disagree at one end, which may indicate a read error. CDR3 nucleotides: TGCGCCAGCAGCCAAGCCCCGGGGGGAGCCTATGACTACACCTTC. Its translation: CASSQAPGGAYDYTF. The rearrangement links TRBV4-1 to TRBJ1-2; maybe TRBD1 (5 bases). The CDR3 totals 15 residues. Germline CDR1 MGHRA, CDR2 YSYEKL.

As to this clonotype: Given a much more abundant clone one base away, this may be a read error. The chain links TRBV12-3 or TRBV12-4 to TRBJ1-2, with a possible D match to TRBD1 (5 bases). Trimming stripped 3 bases from V and 7 bases from J, with 15 bases between. This CDR3 has 14 amino acids. CDR3 region: CASSFPIGERGYTF. For the CDR3, the DNA is TGTGCCAGCAGTTTCCCCATAGGGGAGCGTGGCTACACCTTC.

As concerns this clonotype: A much larger clone differs from this one at a single base, so this may be a read error. V and J are TRBV6-5 and TRBJ2-3; D may be TRBD1 (6 bases). The CDR3 runs 15 residues. Germline CDR1 reads MNHEY; CDR2 reads SVGAGI. CDR3 in amino acids: CANSYVGRGVDTQYF. In nucleotides, the CDR3 is TGTGCCAACAGTTACGTTGGCAGGGGAGTAGACACGCAGTATTTT.

As to this clonotype: The junction differs from germline at one of its ends, possibly a read error. CDR3: CTSSSLAGQSSYNEQFF. The CDR3 DNA sequence: TGTACCAGCAGCTCCTTAGCGGGCCAGAGCTCCTACAATGAGCAATTCTTC. The chain couples TRBV5-4 to TRBJ2-1; TRBD2 matches at 7 bases. The CDR3 sequence is 17 residues long. Germline V gene sequence: CDR1 SGHNT, CDR2 YYREEE (reference sequence).

As concerns this clonotype: A much larger clone lies one base from this, so it may be a read error. The rearrangement joins TRBV6-5 to TRBJ2-7; D remains unclear. The CDR3 runs to 12 residues. Per germline, CDR1 MNHEY and CDR2 SVGAGI. The CDR3 loop reads CASSRSAYEHYF. Written as DNA, the CDR3 is TGTGCCAGCAGTCGGTCAGCCTACGAGCACTACTTC.

With regard to this clonotype: One base away lies a much larger clone, so this may be a sequencing read error. The CDR3 spells CASSLAAGIHGYTF. The DNA for the CDR3 is TGCGCCAGCAGCTTGGCGGCAGGGATTCATGGCTACACCTTC. The chain carries TRBV5-1 and TRBJ1-2, with TRBD1 as a possible D gene (5 bases). Trimming removed 0 bases from V and 6 bases from J, with 12 bases in between. The CDR3 is 14 residues long. CDR1 SGHRS and CDR2 YFSETQ come from the germline V gene.

Turning to this clonotype: In this CDR3 the conserved last residue, phenylalanine or tryptophan, is missing, so a read error is likely. The chain uses TRBV11-2 and TRBJ2-1; possibly TRBD2 for D (6 bases). The CDR3 runs 16 residues. Germline V lookup: CDR1 SGHAT, CDR2 FQNNGV. Between the trimmed V and J ends, which lost 1 base and 8 bases, there was a span of 18 bases. The CDR3 DNA sequence: TGTGCCAGCAGCTTAGTATTAGGAGGGCGATACCATGAGCAGTTCTTA. It is translated as CASSLVLGGRYHEQFL.

The rearrangement joins TRBV11-1 to TRBJ1-2; D is uncertain. Trimming removed 5 bases from V and 1 base from J, with 11 bases in between. The CDR3 is 14 amino acids. Per germline, CDR1 SGHAT and CDR2 FQDESV (reference sequence). CDR3 bases: TGTGCCAGCAGCCGCCGGGCGGATAACTATGGCTACACCTTC. Its translation: CASSRRADNYGYTF.